This T cell receptor beta chain was sequenced for a study of T cells in Graves' hyperthyroidism and ophthalmopathy. Amplified TCR beta CDR3 regions derived from RNA transcripts. First-round RT-PCR of the TCR CDR3 relied on the HTBI primer set. TCRdb re-called the multiplex PCR reads through MiXCR, storing one row per CDR3 protein. The table has under 550,000 distinct CDR3 sequences, roughly an eighth seen once. This clonotype appeared many times. There are 14 residues in the CDR3. CDR1 is DFQATT and CDR2 is SNEGSKA in the germline V gene (reference sequence). Trimming stripped 0 bases from V and 0 bases from J, with 6 bases between.

This sequence originates from a woman aged 18-29 years with Graves' hyperthyroidism. The sample taken for sequencing was blood. The rearrangement joins TRBV20-1 to TRBJ2-4; D is unresolved. This CDR3 is CSARDGLAKNIQYF. The CDR3 bases are TGCAGTGCTAGAGATGGCCTAGCCAAAAACATTCAGTACTTC.